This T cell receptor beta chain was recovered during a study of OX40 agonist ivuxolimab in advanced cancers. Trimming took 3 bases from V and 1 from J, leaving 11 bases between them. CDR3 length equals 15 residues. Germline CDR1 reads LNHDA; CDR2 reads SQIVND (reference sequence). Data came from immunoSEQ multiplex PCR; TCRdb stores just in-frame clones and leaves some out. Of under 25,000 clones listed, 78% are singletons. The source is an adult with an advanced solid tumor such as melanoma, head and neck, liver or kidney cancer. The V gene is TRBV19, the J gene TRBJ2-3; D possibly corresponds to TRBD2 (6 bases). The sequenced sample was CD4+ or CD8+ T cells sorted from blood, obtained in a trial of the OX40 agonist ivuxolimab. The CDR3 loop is CASSIGASGTDTQYF. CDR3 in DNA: TGTGCCAGTAGTATTGGGGCTAGCGGCACAGATACGCAGTATTTT.